This T cell receptor beta chain stems from a study of molecular identifiers for immune sequencing clone quantification. To note about this clonotype: Its antigen is unknown.

TCRdb reprocessed the PCR reads with MiXCR, giving one entry per CDR3 protein. The sample holds over 90,000 distinct CDR3 sequences; about 35% are singletons and the top ten take roughly 10%. The CDR3 contains 15 residues. With V trimmed by 5 bases and J by 4 bases, 8 bases remained unmatched. Per the germline V gene, CDR1 is SEHNR and CDR2 is FQNEAQ (reference sequence). Sorting recovered naive CD8 T cells on a CD8+CD4-CCR7+CD45RA+ profile. Regarding the study as a whole: In cases of identical TCR molecules sharing a barcode, highly expanded clone sizes could be underestimated.

This TCR was recovered from a human donor in good health. Some libraries in this study had Jurkat cell RNA spiked in. The material sequenced was naive CD8+ T cells from blood, with Jurkat cell RNA spiked in. Noted subset: FACS-sorted CD8+CD4-CCR7+CD45RA+ naive T cells. The chain has TRBV7-9 and TRBJ1-5, with TRBD1 matching over 7 bases. The CDR3, as DNA: TGTGCCAGCAGCCTTGAGGGGACAGCTAATCAGCCCCAGCATTTT. This encodes CASSLEGTANQPQHF.